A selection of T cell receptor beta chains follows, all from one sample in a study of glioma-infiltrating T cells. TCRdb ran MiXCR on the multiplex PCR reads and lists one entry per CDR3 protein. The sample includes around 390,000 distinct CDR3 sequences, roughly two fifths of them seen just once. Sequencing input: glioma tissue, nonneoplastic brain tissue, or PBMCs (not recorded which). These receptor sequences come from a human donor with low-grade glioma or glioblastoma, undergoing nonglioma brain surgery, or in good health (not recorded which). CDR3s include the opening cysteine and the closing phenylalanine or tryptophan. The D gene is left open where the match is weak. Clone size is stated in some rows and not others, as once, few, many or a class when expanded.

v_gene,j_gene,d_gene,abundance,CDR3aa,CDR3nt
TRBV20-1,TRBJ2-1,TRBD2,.,CSARDPSGPSYNEQFF,TGCAGTGCTAGAGATCCTAGCGGGCCCTCCTACAATGAGCAGTTCTTC
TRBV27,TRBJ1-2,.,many,CASSKQGLNYGYTF,TGTGCCAGCAGCAAACAGGGACTGAACTATGGCTACACCTTC
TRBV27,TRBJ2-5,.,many,CASSPLVARGTQYF,TGTGCCAGCAGTCCCCTGGTGGCCCGTGGGACCCAGTACTTC
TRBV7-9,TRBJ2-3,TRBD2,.,CASSTIAGRGDTQYF,TGTGCCAGCAGCACTATAGCGGGAAGAGGGGATACGCAGTATTTT
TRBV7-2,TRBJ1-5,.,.,CASSPWGYRYQPQHF,TGTGCCAGCAGCCCTTGGGGGTACAGATATCAGCCCCAGCATTTT
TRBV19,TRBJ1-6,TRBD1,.,CASSFRDRADSPLHF,TGTGCCAGTAGTTTCCGGGACAGGGCGGACTCACCCCTCCACTTT
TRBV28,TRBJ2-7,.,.,CASSFPGLGYEQYF,TGTGCCAGCAGTTTCCCCGGTTTGGGCTACGAGCAGTACTTC
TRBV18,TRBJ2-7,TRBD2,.,CASSPPGSGRSHEQYF,TGTGCCAGCTCACCACCGGGGAGCGGGAGGTCCCACGAGCAGTACTTC
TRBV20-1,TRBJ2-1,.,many,CSATERGYNEQFF,TGCAGTGCCACGGAGAGGGGGTACAATGAGCAGTTCTTC
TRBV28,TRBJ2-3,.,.,CASSHQTSTFRGTDTQYF,TGTGCCAGCAGCCATCAGACGTCGACATTCCGGGGGACAGATACGCAGTATTTT
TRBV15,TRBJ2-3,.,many,CATSPDRSTDTQYF,TGTGCCACCAGCCCGGACAGAAGCACAGATACGCAGTATTTT
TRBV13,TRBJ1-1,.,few,CASSPGGGQGDEAFF,TGTGCCAGCAGCCCTGGAGGGGGGCAAGGCGATGAAGCTTTCTTT
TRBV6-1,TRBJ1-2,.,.,CASSLLPWYGYTF,TGTGCCAGCAGCCTTCTCCCGTGGTATGGCTACACCTTC
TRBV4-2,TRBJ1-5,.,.,CASSQGPDPNQPQHF,TGTGCCAGCAGCCAAGGGCCCGACCCCAATCAGCCCCAGCATTTT
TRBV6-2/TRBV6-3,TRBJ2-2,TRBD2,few,CASSPRTGTSGVTGELFF,TGTGCCAGCAGTCCCAGGACAGGGACTAGCGGGGTAACCGGGGAGCTGTTTTTT
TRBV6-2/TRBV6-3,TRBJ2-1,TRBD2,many,CASSWGGSSYNEQFF,TGTGCCAGCAGTTGGGGGGGGAGCTCCTACAATGAGCAGTTCTTC
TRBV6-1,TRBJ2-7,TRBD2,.,CATKPTPSGRLYEQYF,TGTGCCACCAAACCGACTCCCAGCGGGAGGCTGTACGAGCAGTACTTC
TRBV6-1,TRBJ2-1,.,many,CASRGEGPYNEQFF,TGTGCCAGCAGAGGGGAAGGGCCCTACAATGAGCAGTTCTTC